Sequencing of this TCR beta chain was carried out in a study of beta chain features in type 1 diabetes. Study details: All samples together contributed 100 million to 120 million sorted cells for examination.

Per germline, CDR1 SGHNT and CDR2 YYREEE (reference sequence). There are 14 residues in the CDR3. V gave up 0 bases and J gave up 3 bases, with 8 bases separating them. The study, taken as a whole, reports: Sampled from patients, naive, central memory and Treg TCRB repertoires appeared more similar than those sampled from healthy donors. TCRB CDR3s from Type 1 diabetes patients were moderately but significantly shorter in all four CD4+ subsets. Shorter templates might be favored by PCR, and equally so in patients and in controls.

Note on this clone: The antigen remains unidentified.

All of the isolated RNA was reverse transcribed, so expressed TCRB transcripts were sequenced. Method: immunoSEQ multiplex PCR; TCRdb's copy keeps in-frame clones and lacks some. The sample lists about 260,000 clones, 68% occurring once. The sample was naive CD4+ T cells from blood. The sequence came from a man aged 25-40 years in good health. The chain carries TRBV5-4 and TRBJ2-3; D gene uncertain. The CDR3 spells CASSLVGFTDTQYF. Written as DNA, the CDR3 is TGTGCCAGCAGCTTGGTAGGGTTTACAGATACGCAGTATTTT. Full variable domain (missing parts from reference TRBV5-4 and TRBJ2-3): ETGVTQSPTHLIKTRGQQVTLRCSSQSGHNTVSWYQQALGQGPQFIFQYYREEENGRGNFPPRFSGLQFPNYSSELNVNALELDDSALYLCASSLVGFTDTQYFGPGTRLTVL.